A single TCR beta chain is shown here with its context. At the deep level, the assay was run. Profiled with immunoSEQ multiplex PCR; TCRdb holds only in-frame clones, not every one. Here the sample spans about 2.4 million clones, more than 90% being singletons. The data were obtained in a study of shared clonotypes between healthy human individuals. Participating donors were healthy, HIV-negative adults free of recent acute infections or vaccinations. From CD4+ cells came CD45RA+ naive and CD45RA-negative memory subsets. The CDR3 extends over 12 amino acids. V was cut by 6 bases and J by 8 bases, with 14 bases left in between. CDR1 and CDR2 (germline): MNHNS, SASEGT.

The sample was naive CD4+ T cells sorted from blood. The subset was: CD45RA+ positively selected. V usage is TRBV6-1 and J usage is TRBJ2-7; D is perhaps TRBD1 (5 bases). The source is a man younger than 30 in good health. The CDR3 DNA reads as TGTGCCAGCAGCGAAAGGGGTAGTCAGCAGTACTTC. Encoded protein: CASSERGSQQYF.